This TCR beta chain was sequenced for a study of cytomegalovirus exposure and HLA in healthy donors. Study findings and constraints: What a later analysis reportedly showed was that an Asian-associated ancestry cluster had fewer N-insertions than the roughly 720-donor mean.

PCR amplification relied on 60 Vbeta primers (plus 13 Jbeta primers). The method was immunoSEQ multiplex PCR; TCRdb's version includes in-frame clones alone and lacks a portion of them. The profile shows around 38,000 clones, around three fifths of them singletons. Note on this clone: As yet, its antigen is unknown.

Sequenced sample: PBMCs. The sequence was obtained from a man aged 50 to 60 in good health and CMV-seropositive.

This CDR3 reads CASSPEGDYTDTQYF. The CDR3 nucleotides are TGCGCCAGCAGCCCTGAAGGCGACTACACAGATACGCAGTATTTT. The chain carries TRBV4-1 and TRBJ2-3, with a tentative D call TRBD2 (5 bases). CDR1 MGHRA and CDR2 YSYEKL come from the germline V gene. The V end lost 4 bases, the J end lost 2 bases, and 13 bases lay between the germline ends. The CDR3 length is 15 residues.